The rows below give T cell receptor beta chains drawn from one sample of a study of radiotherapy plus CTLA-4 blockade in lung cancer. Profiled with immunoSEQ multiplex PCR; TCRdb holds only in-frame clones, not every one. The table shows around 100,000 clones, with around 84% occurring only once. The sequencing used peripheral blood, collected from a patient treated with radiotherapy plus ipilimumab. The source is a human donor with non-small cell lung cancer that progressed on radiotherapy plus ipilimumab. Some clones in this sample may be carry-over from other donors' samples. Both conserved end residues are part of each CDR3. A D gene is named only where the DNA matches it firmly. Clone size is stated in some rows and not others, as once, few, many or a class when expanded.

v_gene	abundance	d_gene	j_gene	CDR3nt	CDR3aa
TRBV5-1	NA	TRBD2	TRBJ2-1	TGCGCCAGCAGCTTGGGTCCTAGCGGGGAGTCCTACAATGAGCAGTTCTTC	CASSLGPSGESYNEQFF
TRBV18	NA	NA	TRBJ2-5	TGTGCCAGCTCCATTCTGGGGGCACAAGAGACCCAGTACTTC	CASSILGAQETQYF
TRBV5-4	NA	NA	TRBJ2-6	TGTGCCAGCAGCTTGGGGCAGGGAAACTCCGGGGCCAACGTCCTGACTTTC	CASSLGQGNSGANVLTF
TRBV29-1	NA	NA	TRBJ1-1	TGCAGCGTTGAATTGTTGGCAGGGGTGAACACTGAAGCTTTCTTT	CSVELLAGVNTEAFF
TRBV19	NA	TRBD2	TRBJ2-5	TGTGCCAGTAGTATGAAGCTAGCGGGGGGCCTAAAAGAGACCCAGTACTTC	CASSMKLAGGLKETQYF
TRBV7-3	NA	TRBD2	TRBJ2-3	TGTGCCAGCAGCTTAGGGCTAGCGGGGGGTACAGATACGCAGTATTTT	CASSLGLAGGTDTQYF
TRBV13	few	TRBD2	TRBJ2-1	TGTGCCAGCAGCCTAGGACTAGCGGGGTTTTGGAATGAGCAGTTCTTC	CASSLGLAGFWNEQFF
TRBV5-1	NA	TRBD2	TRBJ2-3	TGCGCCAGCAGGCGGGCCGCGGGGGGGAGCACAGATACGCAGTATTTT	CASRRAAGGSTDTQYF
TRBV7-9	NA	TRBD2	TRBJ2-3	TGTGCCAGCAGCTCAGGACTAGCGCTTAGTTTT	CASSSGLALSF
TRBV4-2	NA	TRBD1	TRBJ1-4	TGTGCCACAGGGACAGCTAATGAAAAACTGTTTTTT	CATGTANEKLFF
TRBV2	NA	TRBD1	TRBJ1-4	TGTGCCAGCAATAGAGCGGGACAGGGCGGTGGAAAACTGTTTTTT	CASNRAGQGGGKLFF
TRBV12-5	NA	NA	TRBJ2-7	TGTGCTAGTGGGAAAACCGGGACAATTTCCGAGCAGTACTTC	CASGKTGTISEQYF
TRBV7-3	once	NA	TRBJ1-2	TGTGCCAGCAGCCCCTCGGGAGGCCGAGTCTATGGCTACACCTTC	CASSPSGGRVYGYTF
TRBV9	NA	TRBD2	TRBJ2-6	TGTGCCAGCAGCGTAGGGGTCAGGGAGGGAACTGGGGCCAACGTCCTGACTTTC	CASSVGVREGTGANVLTF
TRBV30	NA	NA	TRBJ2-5	TGTGCCTGGAGTGTAACCCCGAGTCGGCAAGAGACCCAGTACTTC	CAWSVTPSRQETQYF
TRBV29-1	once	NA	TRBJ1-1	TGCAGCGCCGCTGCAGGTACGAACACTGAAGCTTTCTTT	CSAAAGTNTEAFF
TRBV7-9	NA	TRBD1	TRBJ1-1	TGTGCCAGCAGCAGACGACAGGGAGGTTCTGAAGCTTTCTTT	CASSRRQGGSEAFF
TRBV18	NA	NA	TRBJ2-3	TGTGCCAGCTCACCACCGTCCCTCAGCACAGATACGCAGTATTTT	CASSPPSLSTDTQYF
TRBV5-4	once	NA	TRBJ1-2	TGTGCCAGCAGCTTGGGGCGTCGGGACACTCGTCACTATGGCTACACCTTC	CASSLGRRDTRHYGYTF
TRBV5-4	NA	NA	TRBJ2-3	TGTGCCAGCAGCTTGGGGGGGGGCCTTCCAGATACGCAGTATTTT	CASSLGGGLPDTQYF
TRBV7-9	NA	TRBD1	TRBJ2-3	TGTGCCAGCAGCTTAGAAGGGGACAGGTTTTTAGATACGCAGTATTTT	CASSLEGDRFLDTQYF
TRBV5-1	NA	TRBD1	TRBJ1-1	TGCGCCAGCAGCTTAGACAGGGTAGGATCCACTGAAGCTTTCTTT	CASSLDRVGSTEAFF
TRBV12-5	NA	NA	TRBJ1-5	TGTGCTAGTGGTTTTTATCAGCCCCAGCATTTT	CASGFYQPQHF
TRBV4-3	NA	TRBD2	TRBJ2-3	TGCGCCAGCAGCCAAGGGGCGGGGGGGTTCACAGATACGCAGTATTTT	CASSQGAGGFTDTQYF
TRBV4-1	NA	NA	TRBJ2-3	TGCGCCAGCAGCCCAGACTCCCAGGGGGGGGGCCGTGGAGATACGCAGTATTTT	CASSPDSQGGGRGDTQYF
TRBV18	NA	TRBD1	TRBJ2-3	TGTGCCAGCTCACCCCCGGGACAGGGAGGGATAGATACGCAGTATTTT	CASSPPGQGGIDTQYF
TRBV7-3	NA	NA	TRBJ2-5	TGTGCCAGCAGCCGAGCGGCACAGGAGACCCAGTACTTC	CASSRAAQETQYF
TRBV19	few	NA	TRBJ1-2	TGTGCCAGTAGGCAGGGTACCCGCTACACCTTC	CASRQGTRYTF
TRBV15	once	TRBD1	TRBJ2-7	TGTGCCACCAGCAGACAGGGGGCTTCCTACGAGCAGTACTTC	CATSRQGASYEQYF
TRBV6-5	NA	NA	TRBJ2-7	TGTGCCAGCAGTTACCAAGGGCGTAACTACGAGCAGTACTTC	CASSYQGRNYEQYF
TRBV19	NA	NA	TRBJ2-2	TGTGCCAGTAGTATAGGCACCAACACCGGGGAGCTGTTTTTT	CASSIGTNTGELFF
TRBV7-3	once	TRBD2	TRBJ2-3	TGTGCCAGCAGCCTAGCGGGGGGGCGGCATACGCAGTATTTT	CASSLAGGRHTQYF
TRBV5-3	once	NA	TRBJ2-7	TGTGCCAGAAGCTTCGACCGAACGGGACAACTCTTCGAGGGGGTCTCCTACGAGCAGTACTTC	CARSFDRTGQLFEGVSYEQYF
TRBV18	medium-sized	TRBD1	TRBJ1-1	TGTGCCAGCTCAGCTGGACAGGGGGAGGGAGCTTTCTTT	CASSAGQGEGAFF
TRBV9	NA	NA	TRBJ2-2	TGTGCCAGCAGCGTAGATCCTCCTAGTACCAACACCGGGGAGCTGTTTTTT	CASSVDPPSTNTGELFF
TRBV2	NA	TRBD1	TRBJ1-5	TGTGCCAGCGGAATGACAGGGGATAGCAATCAGCCCCAGCATTTT	CASGMTGDSNQPQHF
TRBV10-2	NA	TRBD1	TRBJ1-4	TGCGCCAGCCGACAGGGTCGGGAAAAACTGTTTTTT	CASRQGREKLFF
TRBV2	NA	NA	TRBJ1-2	TGTGCCAGCAGTGAAACGGGAGGGGGGGCTGGCTACACCTTC	CASSETGGGAGYTF
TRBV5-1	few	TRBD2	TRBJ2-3	TGCGCCAGCAGCGGGGGGGACTGGACAGATACGCAGTATTTT	CASSGGDWTDTQYF
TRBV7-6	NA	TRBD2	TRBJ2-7	TGTGCCAGCAGCGCTAGCGGGGGGGCCTACGAGCAGTACTTC	CASSASGGAYEQYF
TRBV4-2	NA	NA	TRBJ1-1	TGTGCCAGCAGCCAAGCGCCGGGGGGATGGACTGAAGCTTTCTTT	CASSQAPGGWTEAFF
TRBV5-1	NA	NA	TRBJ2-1	TGCGCCACTTTTCAAGGGACGACAGCGGCGGATGAGCAGTTCTTC	CATFQGTTAADEQFF
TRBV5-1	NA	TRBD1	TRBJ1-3	TGCGCCAGCAGCCCCGGGACAGGAGGAAACACCATATATTTT	CASSPGTGGNTIYF
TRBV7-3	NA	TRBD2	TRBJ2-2	TGTGCCAGCAGCCGCTCCTTAGCGGGGACGGGGAACACCGGGGAGCTGTTTTTT	CASSRSLAGTGNTGELFF
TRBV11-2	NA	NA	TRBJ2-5	TGTGCCAGCAGCTTCGCCCTTTCAGAGGGGACCCAGTACTTC	CASSFALSEGTQYF
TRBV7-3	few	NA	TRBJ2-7	TGTGCCAGCAGCTTATATGGGGGGACGGCCTACGAGCAGTACTTC	CASSLYGGTAYEQYF
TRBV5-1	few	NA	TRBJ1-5	TGCGCCAGCAGCTTGGGGAGGAGGCAGCCCCAGCATTTT	CASSLGRRQPQHF
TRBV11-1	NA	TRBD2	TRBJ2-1	TGTGCCAGCAGCCATCATAGCGGGGGAAACAATGAGCAGTTCTTC	CASSHHSGGNNEQFF
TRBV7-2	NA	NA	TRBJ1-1	TGTGCCAGCAGCTTGAGAAACTACAGGAACACTGAAGCTTTCTTT	CASSLRNYRNTEAFF
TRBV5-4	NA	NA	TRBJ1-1	TGTGCCAGCAGCTTGGTGGGTGCCCTACTTCCGAACACTGAAGCTTTCTTT	CASSLVGALLPNTEAFF
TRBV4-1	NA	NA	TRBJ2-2	TGCGCCAGCAGCCAATACGTCGCCCCGGGAACCGGGGAGCTGTTTTTT	CASSQYVAPGTGELFF